This is a list of T cell receptor beta chains from one sample in a study of blood T cells in healthy people across ages. TCRdb processed the 5' RACE reads anew with MiXCR; each CDR3 protein has one entry. Found here are about 670,000 distinct CDR3 sequences, roughly half of them singletons; the top ten hold around an eighth. The sample was blood. The receptors shown here come from an elderly woman in good health. Each CDR3 is given without its conserved first and last residue. Size tells how often a clone was seen (once, few, many) or the class of an expanded clone, and some rows leave it out.

- | TRBJ1-6 | TRBV6-5 | TSSYGGQVDNSPLH
few | TRBJ1-4 | TRBV5-1 | ASSFGQGVEKLF
many | TRBJ2-5 | TRBV29-1 | SVLRTEETQY
- | TRBJ2-3 | TRBV25-1 | ASRRGVDTQY
- | TRBJ2-3 | TRBV13 | ASSLEAGGTSTDTQY
few | TRBJ1-5 | TRBV20-1 | SALDRSRLNQPQH
many | TRBJ2-4 | TRBV6-6 | ASSPSRNIQY
- | TRBJ1-3 | TRBV12-3/TRBV12-4 | ASSYLTVTGNTIY
many | TRBJ2-1 | TRBV5-1 | ASSFLAGGRTYNEQF
- | TRBJ1-1 | TRBV20-1 | SARHGAGAF
many | TRBJ2-7 | TRBV29-1 | SVERDRGYEQY
few | TRBJ1-5 | TRBV10-2 | ASSDRGLSNQPQH
- | TRBJ2-7 | TRBV25-1 | ASSEQGSLEQY
few | TRBJ2-7 | TRBV7-3 | ASSLSYYTNEQY
many | TRBJ2-1 | TRBV5-1 | ASLPGRPSYNEQF